Listed below are T cell receptor beta chains from one sample, sequenced in a study of T cell repertoires in cytomegalovirus infection. TCRdb called the reads again in MiXCR, with one record for every CDR3 protein. The sample records fewer than 400,000 distinct CDR3 sequences, 15% to 20% being singletons. The specimen sequenced was PBMCs. Receptor source: a human donor in good health (CMV status not recorded). Some clones in this sample may be carry-over from other donors' samples. Both conserved end residues are part of each CDR3. The D gene is left open where the match is weak. Clone sizes are given selectively: once, few, many, or a class where the clone is expanded.

CASSLEHGYTEAFF,TGTGCCAGCAGCTTAGAGCACGGATACACTGAAGCTTTCTTT,TRBJ1-1,few,TRBV7-6,NA
CASSYLGGPFSEQYF,TGTGCCAGCAGCTACTTAGGGGGCCCCTTCTCCGAGCAGTACTTC,TRBJ2-7,few,TRBV11-2,TRBD1
CSVEDRMGTGANVLTF,TGCAGCGTTGAAGATCGGATGGGGACTGGGGCCAACGTCCTGACTTTC,TRBJ2-6,NA,TRBV29-1,NA
CSAGEETGQPQHF,TGCAGTGCGGGGGAGGAGACGGGCCAGCCCCAGCATTTT,TRBJ1-5,NA,TRBV20-1,NA
CASSSEETRDYGYTF,TGTGCCAGCAGCTCCGAGGAAACGAGGGACTATGGCTACACCTTC,TRBJ1-2,NA,TRBV5-6,NA
CASSYWGLQNTGELFF,TGTGCCAGCAGTTACTGGGGACTGCAGAACACCGGGGAGCTGTTTTTT,TRBJ2-2,NA,TRBV6-2/TRBV6-3,NA
CAKNPQGPQPQHF,TGTGCCAAGAACCCCCAAGGGCCGCAGCCCCAGCATTTT,TRBJ1-5,many,TRBV19,NA
CASSQANLLVSTDYNEQFF,TGTGCCAGCAGCCAAGCCAACTTACTAGTCTCGACCGACTACAATGAGCAGTTCTTC,TRBJ2-1,few,TRBV4-2,NA
CASSLGRFDQPQHF,TGTGCCAGCAGCTTAGGTCGTTTCGATCAGCCCCAGCATTTT,TRBJ1-5,many,TRBV7-8,NA
CSARAPIRTVGYEQYF,TGCAGTGCTAGAGCGCCCATCCGGACAGTGGGCTACGAGCAGTACTTC,TRBJ2-7,NA,TRBV20-1,NA
CASSSSGRLGDTQYF,TGTGCCAGCAGCTCTAGCGGGAGGCTTGGGGATACGCAGTATTTT,TRBJ2-3,few,TRBV11-2,TRBD2
CSAREGGLNTEAFF,TGCAGTGCTAGGGAGGGAGGTTTGAACACTGAAGCTTTCTTT,TRBJ1-1,NA,TRBV20-1,NA
CASNRLLWTKKSNQPQHF,TGCGCCAGCAACCGCCTCTTGTGGACTAAAAAGAGCAATCAGCCCCAGCATTTT,TRBJ1-5,few,TRBV23-1,NA
CASSQDGQGANTEAFF,TGCGCCAGCAGCCAAGACGGGCAGGGGGCGAACACTGAAGCTTTCTTT,TRBJ1-1,NA,TRBV4-1,TRBD1
CASSGRQGTEQFF,TGTGCCAGTAGCGGCAGACAGGGGACTGAGCAGTTCTTC,TRBJ2-1,few,TRBV19,TRBD1